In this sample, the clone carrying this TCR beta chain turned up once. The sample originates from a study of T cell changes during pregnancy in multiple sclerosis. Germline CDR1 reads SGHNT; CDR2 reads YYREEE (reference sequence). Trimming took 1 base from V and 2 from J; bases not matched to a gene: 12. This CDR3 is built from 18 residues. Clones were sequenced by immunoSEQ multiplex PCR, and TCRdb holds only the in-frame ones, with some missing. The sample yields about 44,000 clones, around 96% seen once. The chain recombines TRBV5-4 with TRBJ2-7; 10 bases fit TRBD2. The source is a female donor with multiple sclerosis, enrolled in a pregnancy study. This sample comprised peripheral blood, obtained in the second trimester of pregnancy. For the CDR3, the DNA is TGTGCCAGCAGCTTGCCCAGCGGGAGGGCCGAAGTCCCCTACGAGCAGTACTTC. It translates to CASSLPSGRAEVPYEQYF.